Presented here are 10 T cell receptor beta chains from one specimen sequenced in a study of CD8 T cells in ankylosing spondylitis. General observations from the study: Characteristic, it appeared, of ankylosing spondylitis blood was a TCR beta motif of seven or eight highly homologous variants.

TCRdb processed the 5' RACE reads anew with MiXCR; each CDR3 protein has one entry. The table has about 700,000 distinct CDR3 sequences, 19% seen once. These receptors lack a known antigen. The sample consisted of blood, either unsorted or a sorted T cell fraction (not recorded which). The source is a male donor with ankylosing spondylitis.

The V and J genes are TRBV4-2 and TRBJ1-1; D is undetermined. The CDR3 covers 14 residues. Trimming cost V 0 bases and J 7 bases, with 12 bases left between them. Germline V gene data show CDR1 as LGHNA and CDR2 as YNFKEQ. The CDR3 region is CASSQEGGLGEAFF. The CDR3 nucleotides read TGTGCCAGCAGCCAAGAGGGTGGGTTGGGTGAAGCTTTCTTT.

The chain combines TRBV7-9 with TRBJ2-7; D gene uncertain. Germline CDR1 reads SEHNR; CDR2 reads FQNEAQ (reference sequence). The V gene lost 1 base and the J gene lost 3 bases, with 7 bases spanning the gap. The CDR3 extends over 13 amino acids. CDR3 nucleotide sequence: TGTGCCAGCAGCTTAGGGCTCATCTACGAGCAGTACTTC. This translates into CASSLGLIYEQYF.

Here the CDR3 DNA reads TGTGCCAGCAGCCCCTCGGCGTTCTCTGGAAACACCATATATTTT. The encoded protein is CASSPSAFSGNTIYF. The V call is TRBV3-1, the J call TRBJ1-3; D gene ambiguous. Trimming cost V 4 bases and J 0 bases, with 10 bases left between them. This CDR3 comprises 15 residues. Germline CDR1 reads LGHDT; CDR2 reads YNNKEL (reference sequence).

This clonotype was counted only a few times. The chain recombines TRBV20-1 with TRBJ2-2, with 9 bases that match TRBD1. Germline lookup yields CDR1 DFQATT and CDR2 SNEGSKA (reference sequence). The CDR3 consists of 16 residues. Germline trimming cut 1 base from V and 6 bases from J; bases unmatched to any gene: 9. The CDR3 sequence: CSARATGTGWSGELFF. In DNA form, the CDR3 reads TGCAGTGCTAGAGCCACCGGGACAGGGTGGTCCGGGGAGCTGTTTTTT.

This clonotype was recorded a few times. The chain combines TRBV12-3 or TRBV12-4 with TRBJ2-2; no definite D call. Trimming stripped 6 bases from V and 4 bases from J, with 18 bases between. The CDR3 loop spans 16 amino acids. This CDR3 is CASSYLLELGTGELFF. The CDR3 nucleotides read TGTGCCAGCAGCTACCTCCTAGAGTTGGGCACCGGGGAGCTGTTTTTT.

The chain joins TRBV4-2 to TRBJ1-3, with D hard to call. CDR3 length: 15 residues. Germline V gene data show CDR1 as LGHNA and CDR2 as YNFKEQ. The germline V and J ends were trimmed by 0 bases and 0 bases, with 6 bases remaining between them. CDR3 in amino acids: CASSQEGFSGNTIYF. In nucleotides, the CDR3 is TGTGCCAGCAGCCAAGAGGGATTCTCTGGAAACACCATATATTTT.

This chain's CDR3 is CASSLEYADTEAFF. The CDR3, as DNA: TGTGCCAGCAGTTTAGAGTATGCTGATACTGAAGCTTTCTTT. This sequence joins TRBV12-3 or TRBV12-4 and TRBJ1-1; D is unclear. The length of the CDR3 is 14 residues. With 1 base removed from V and 5 bases from J, the gap between germline ends came to 11 bases.

In this sample, this clonotype turned up a few times. The chain couples TRBV7-2 to TRBJ2-1; the D is unclear. CDR3 length equals 15 residues. CDR1 and CDR2 (germline): SGHTA, FQGNSA. The germline V and J ends were trimmed by 2 bases and 5 bases, with 13 bases remaining between them. The CDR3 coding sequence is TGTGCCAGCAGCTTAACCTCCGGGCAACACAATGAGCAGTTCTTC. It is translated as CASSLTSGQHNEQFF.

This clonotype has only a few counts. Here the CDR3 reads CASSEVLTSGRASEQYF. In DNA form, the CDR3 reads TGTGCCAGCAGTGAAGTACTCACTAGCGGGAGGGCCTCCGAGCAGTACTTC. The chain carries TRBV2 and TRBJ2-7, with 13 nucleotides matching TRBD2. V shed 1 base, J shed 6 bases, and the junction held 9 bases outside the gene matches. This CDR3 contains 17 residues. CDR1 is SNHLY, CDR2 FYNNEI, per germline.

This sequence joins TRBV4-1 and TRBJ1-1, with D possibly TRBD1 on 5 matching bases. The CDR3 totals 15 residues. Germline V CDR1 and CDR2: MGHRA, YSYEKL. The V end was cut by 1 base, the J end by 4 bases, with 13 bases between. The CDR3: CASSQGGAGSTEAFF. In DNA, the CDR3 is TGCGCCAGCAGCCAAGGAGGGGCAGGGAGCACTGAAGCTTTCTTT.